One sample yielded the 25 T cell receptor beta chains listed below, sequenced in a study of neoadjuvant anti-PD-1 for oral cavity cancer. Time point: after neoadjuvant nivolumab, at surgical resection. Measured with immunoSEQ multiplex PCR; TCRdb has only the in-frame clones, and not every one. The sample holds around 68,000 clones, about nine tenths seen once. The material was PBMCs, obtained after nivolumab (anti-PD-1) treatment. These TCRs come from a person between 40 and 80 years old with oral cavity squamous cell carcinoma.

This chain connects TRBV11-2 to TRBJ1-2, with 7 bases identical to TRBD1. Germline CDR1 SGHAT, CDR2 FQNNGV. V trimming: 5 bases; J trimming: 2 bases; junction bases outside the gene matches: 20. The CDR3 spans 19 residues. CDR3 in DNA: TGTGCCAGCAGCCCCCTAGATTTTAGGATAGGCAGGGGGAACTATGGCTACACCTTC. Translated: CASSPLDFRIGRGNYGYTF.

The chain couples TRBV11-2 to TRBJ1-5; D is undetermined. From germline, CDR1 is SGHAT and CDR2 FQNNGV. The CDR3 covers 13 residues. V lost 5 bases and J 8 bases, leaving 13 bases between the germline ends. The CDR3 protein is CASSPRRGEPQHF. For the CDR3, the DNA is TGTGCCAGCAGCCCAAGGCGGGGAGAGCCCCAGCATTTT.

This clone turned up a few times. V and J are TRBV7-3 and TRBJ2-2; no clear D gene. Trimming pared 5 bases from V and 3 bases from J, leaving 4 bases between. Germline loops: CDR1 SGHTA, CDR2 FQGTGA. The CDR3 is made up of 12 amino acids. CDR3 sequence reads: CASSPYTGELFF. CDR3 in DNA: TGTGCCAGCAGCCCATACACCGGGGAGCTGTTTTTT. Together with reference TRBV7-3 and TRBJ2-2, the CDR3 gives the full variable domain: GAGVSQTPSNKVTEKGKYVELRCDPISGHTALYWYRQSLGQGPEFLIYFQGTGAADDSGLPNDRFFAVRPEGSVSTLKIQRTERGDSAVYLCASSPYTGELFFGEGSRLTVL.

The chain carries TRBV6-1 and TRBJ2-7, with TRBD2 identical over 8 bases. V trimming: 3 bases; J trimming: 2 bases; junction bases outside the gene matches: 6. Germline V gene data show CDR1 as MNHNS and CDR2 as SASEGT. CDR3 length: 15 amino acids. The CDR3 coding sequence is TGTGCCAGCAGTGAGGCGGGGGGTCCGGCCTACGAGCAGTACTTC. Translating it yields CASSEAGGPAYEQYF.

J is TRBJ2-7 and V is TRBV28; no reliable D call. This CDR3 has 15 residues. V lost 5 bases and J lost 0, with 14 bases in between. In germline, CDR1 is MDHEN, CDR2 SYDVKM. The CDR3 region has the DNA TGTGCCAGCAGTCACCTACTTGGAAGCTCCTACGAGCAGTACTTC. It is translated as CASSHLLGSSYEQYF.

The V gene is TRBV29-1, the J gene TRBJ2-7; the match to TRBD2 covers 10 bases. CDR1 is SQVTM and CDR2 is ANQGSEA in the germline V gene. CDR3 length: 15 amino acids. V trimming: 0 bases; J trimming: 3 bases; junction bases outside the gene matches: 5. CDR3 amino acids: CSVEDRLAGVYEQYF. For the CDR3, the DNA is TGCAGCGTTGAAGATCGCCTAGCGGGAGTCTACGAGCAGTACTTC.

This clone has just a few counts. DNA for the CDR3: TGCGCCAGCAGCTTTCAACCAGGGAATAATCAGCCCCAGCATTTT. Protein sequence: CASSFQPGNNQPQHF. V and J are TRBV5-1 and TRBJ1-5; tentatively, D is TRBD1 (5 bases). This CDR3 spans 15 amino acids. Germline lookup yields CDR1 SGHRS and CDR2 YFSETQ. V gave up 2 bases and J gave up 4 bases, with 13 bases separating them.

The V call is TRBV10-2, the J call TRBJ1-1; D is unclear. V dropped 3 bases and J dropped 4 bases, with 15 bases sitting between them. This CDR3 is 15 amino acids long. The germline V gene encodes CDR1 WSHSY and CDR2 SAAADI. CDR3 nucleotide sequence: TGCGCCAGCAGTGACTTCTGGGGTGGCGGCACTGAAGCTTTCTTT. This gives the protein CASSDFWGGGTEAFF.

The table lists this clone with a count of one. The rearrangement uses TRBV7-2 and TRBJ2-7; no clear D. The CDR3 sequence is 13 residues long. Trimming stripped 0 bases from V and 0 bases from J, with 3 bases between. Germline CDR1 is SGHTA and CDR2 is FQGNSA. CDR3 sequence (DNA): TGTGCCAGCAGCTTAGCGTTCTCCTACGAGCAGTACTTC. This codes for CASSLAFSYEQYF.

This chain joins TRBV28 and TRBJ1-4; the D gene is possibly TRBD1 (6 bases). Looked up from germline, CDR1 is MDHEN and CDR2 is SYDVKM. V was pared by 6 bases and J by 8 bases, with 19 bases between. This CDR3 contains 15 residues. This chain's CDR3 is CASSPFGGLREKLFF. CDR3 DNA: TGTGCCAGCAGCCCCTTTGGGGGCTTGAGGGAAAAACTGTTTTTT. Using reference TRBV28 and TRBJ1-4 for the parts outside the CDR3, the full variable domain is DVKVTQSSRYLVKRTGEKVFLECVQDMDHENMFWYRQDPGLGLRLIYFSYDVKMKEKGDIPEGYSVSREKKERFSLILESASTNQTSMYLCASSPFGGLREKLFFGSGTQLSVL.

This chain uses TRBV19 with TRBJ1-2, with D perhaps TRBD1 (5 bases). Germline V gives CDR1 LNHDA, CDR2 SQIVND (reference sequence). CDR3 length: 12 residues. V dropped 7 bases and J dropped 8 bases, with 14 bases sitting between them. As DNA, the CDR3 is TGTGCCAGTACTCTGGGGGGTCGCGGCTACACCTTC. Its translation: CASTLGGRGYTF.

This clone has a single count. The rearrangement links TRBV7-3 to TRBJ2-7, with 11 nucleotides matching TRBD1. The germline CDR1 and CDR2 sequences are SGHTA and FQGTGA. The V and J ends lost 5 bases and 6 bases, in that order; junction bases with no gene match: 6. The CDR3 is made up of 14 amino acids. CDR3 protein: CASSIGQGAGEQYF. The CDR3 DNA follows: TGTGCCAGCAGCATAGGACAGGGGGCGGGCGAGCAGTACTTC.

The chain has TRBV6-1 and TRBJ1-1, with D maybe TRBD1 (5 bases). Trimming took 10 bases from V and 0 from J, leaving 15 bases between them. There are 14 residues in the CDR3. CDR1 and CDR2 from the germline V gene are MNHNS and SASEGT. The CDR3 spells CATKRQLMNTEAFF. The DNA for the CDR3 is TGTGCCACCAAGAGACAGCTCATGAACACTGAAGCTTTCTTT.

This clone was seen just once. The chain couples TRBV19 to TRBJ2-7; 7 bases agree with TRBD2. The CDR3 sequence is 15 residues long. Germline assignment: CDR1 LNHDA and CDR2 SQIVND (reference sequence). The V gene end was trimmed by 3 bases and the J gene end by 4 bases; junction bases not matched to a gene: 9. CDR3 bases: TGTGCCAGTAGTATTGGGACCTCCGGGAGGTACGAGCAGTACTTC. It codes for CASSIGTSGRYEQYF.

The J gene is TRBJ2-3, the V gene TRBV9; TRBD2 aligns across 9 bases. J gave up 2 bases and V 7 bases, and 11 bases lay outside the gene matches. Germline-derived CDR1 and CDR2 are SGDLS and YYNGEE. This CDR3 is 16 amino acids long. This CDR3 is CASGPLGGGDTDTQYF. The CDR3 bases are TGTGCCAGCGGACCCCTCGGCGGGGGGGACACAGATACGCAGTATTTT.

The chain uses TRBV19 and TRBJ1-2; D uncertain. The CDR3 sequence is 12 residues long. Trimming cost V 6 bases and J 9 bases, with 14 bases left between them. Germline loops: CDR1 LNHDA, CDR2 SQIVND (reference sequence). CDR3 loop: CASRKGGSSYTF. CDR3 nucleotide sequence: TGTGCCAGTAGGAAAGGAGGGTCGAGCTACACCTTC.

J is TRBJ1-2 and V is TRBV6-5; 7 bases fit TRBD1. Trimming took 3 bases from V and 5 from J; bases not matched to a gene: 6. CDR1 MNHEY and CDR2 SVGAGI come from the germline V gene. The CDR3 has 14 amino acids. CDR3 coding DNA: TGTGCCAGCAGTTATGGGACAGCACTATATGGCTACACCTTC. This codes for CASSYGTALYGYTF.

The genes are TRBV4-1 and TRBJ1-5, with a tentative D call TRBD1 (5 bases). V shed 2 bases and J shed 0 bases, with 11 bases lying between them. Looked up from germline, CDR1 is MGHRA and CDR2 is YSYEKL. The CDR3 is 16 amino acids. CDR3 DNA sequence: TGCGCCAGCAGCCAAACTCAGGGATATAGCAATCAGCCCCAGCATTTT. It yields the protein CASSQTQGYSNQPQHF.

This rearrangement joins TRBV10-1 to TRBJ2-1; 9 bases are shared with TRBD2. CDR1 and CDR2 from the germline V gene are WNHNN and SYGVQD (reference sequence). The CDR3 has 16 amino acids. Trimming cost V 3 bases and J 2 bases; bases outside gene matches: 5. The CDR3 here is CASSDPSSGAYNEQFF. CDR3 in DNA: TGCGCCAGCAGTGACCCCTCTAGCGGGGCCTACAATGAGCAGTTCTTC.

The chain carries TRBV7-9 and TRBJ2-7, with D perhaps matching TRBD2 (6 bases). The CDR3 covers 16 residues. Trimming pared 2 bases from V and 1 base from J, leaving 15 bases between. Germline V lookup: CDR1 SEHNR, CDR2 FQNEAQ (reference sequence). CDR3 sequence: CASSLHRGVYSYEQYF. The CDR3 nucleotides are TGTGCCAGCAGCTTACACCGCGGGGTTTATTCCTACGAGCAGTACTTC.

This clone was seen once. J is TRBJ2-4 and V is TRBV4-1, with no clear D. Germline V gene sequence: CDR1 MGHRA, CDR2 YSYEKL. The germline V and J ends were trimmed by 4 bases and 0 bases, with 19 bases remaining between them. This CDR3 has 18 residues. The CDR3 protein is CASSPHIGSGIAKNIQYF. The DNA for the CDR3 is TGCGCCAGCAGCCCCCACATAGGGTCGGGCATAGCCAAAAACATTCAGTACTTC.

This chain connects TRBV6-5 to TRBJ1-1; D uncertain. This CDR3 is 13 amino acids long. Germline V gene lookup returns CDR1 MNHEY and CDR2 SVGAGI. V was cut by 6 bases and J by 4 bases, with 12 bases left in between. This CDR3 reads CASSRHEATEAFF. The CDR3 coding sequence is TGTGCCAGCAGCCGCCACGAGGCCACTGAAGCTTTCTTT.

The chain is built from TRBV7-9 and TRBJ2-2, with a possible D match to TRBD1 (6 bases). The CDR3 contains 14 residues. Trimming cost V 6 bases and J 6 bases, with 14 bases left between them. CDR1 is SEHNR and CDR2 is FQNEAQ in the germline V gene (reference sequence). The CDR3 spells CASSLQGSAGELFF. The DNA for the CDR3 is TGTGCCAGCAGTTTACAGGGTTCGGCCGGGGAGCTGTTTTTT.

The CDR3 protein is CASSLARLSRNTEAFF. The CDR3, as DNA: TGTGCCAGCAGCTTAGCGCGGCTCAGCAGGAACACTGAAGCTTTCTTT. The V call is TRBV7-8, the J call TRBJ1-1, with D hard to call. Germline V gene sequence: CDR1 SGHVS, CDR2 FQNEAQ. This CDR3 is built from 16 residues. V gave up 0 bases and J gave up 1 base, with 12 bases separating them.

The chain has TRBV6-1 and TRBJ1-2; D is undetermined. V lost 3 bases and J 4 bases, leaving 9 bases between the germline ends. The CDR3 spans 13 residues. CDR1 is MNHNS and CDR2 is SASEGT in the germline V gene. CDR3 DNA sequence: TGTGCCAGCAGTGAGGAGGGCCTCTATGGCTACACCTTC. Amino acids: CASSEEGLYGYTF.